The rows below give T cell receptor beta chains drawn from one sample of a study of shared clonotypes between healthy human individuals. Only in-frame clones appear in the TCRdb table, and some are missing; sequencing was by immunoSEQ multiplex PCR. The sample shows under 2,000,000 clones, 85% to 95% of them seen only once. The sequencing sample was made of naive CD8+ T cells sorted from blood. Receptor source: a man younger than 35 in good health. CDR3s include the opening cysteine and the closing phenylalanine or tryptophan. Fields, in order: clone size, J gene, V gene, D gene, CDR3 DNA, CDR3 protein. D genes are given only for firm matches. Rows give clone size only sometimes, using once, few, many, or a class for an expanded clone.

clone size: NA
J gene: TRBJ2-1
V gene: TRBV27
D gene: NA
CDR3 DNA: TGTGCCAGCACCGCGGGGGCGGTAAGCTCCTACAATGAGCAGTTCTTC
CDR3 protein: CASTAGAVSSYNEQFF

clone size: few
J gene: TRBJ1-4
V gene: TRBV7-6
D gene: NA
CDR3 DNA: TGTGCCAGCAGCTTAAGCTGGGAAAGTAATGAAAAACTGTTTTTT
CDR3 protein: CASSLSWESNEKLFF

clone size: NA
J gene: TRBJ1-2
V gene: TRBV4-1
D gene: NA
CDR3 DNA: TGCGCCAGCAGCCAAGCGAAGTCCACTAACTATGGCTACACCTTC
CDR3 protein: CASSQAKSTNYGYTF

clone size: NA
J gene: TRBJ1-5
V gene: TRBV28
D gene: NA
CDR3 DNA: TGTGCCAGCAGTTTAAGGATAAGCAATCAGCCCCAGCATTTT
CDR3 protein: CASSLRISNQPQHF

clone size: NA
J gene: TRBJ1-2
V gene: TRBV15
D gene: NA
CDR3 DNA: TGTGCCACCAGAGGTGGGGACTATGGCTACACCTTC
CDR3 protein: CATRGGDYGYTF

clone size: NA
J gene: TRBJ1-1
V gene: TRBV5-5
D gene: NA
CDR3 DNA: TGTGCCAGCAGCTTTTTAGACTATGAAGCTTTCTTT
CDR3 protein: CASSFLDYEAFF

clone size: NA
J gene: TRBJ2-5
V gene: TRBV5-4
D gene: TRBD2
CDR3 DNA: TGTGCCAGCAGCTTGGGGGAGGGAGAGACCCAGTACTTC
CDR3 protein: CASSLGEGETQYF

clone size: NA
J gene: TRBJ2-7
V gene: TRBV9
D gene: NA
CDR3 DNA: TGTGCCAGCAGCGTAGCCTCGGGAGACTCCTACGAGCAGTACTTC
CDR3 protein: CASSVASGDSYEQYF

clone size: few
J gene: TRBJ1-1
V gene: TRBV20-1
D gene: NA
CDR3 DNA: TGCAGTGCCCTTCTGAACACTGAAGCTTTCTTT
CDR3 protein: CSALLNTEAFF

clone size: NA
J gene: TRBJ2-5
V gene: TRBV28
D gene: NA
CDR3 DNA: TGTGCCAGCAACGGGTGGACGGAGACCCAGTACTTC
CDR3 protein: CASNGWTETQYF

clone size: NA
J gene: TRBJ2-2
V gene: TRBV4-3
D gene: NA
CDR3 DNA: TGCGCCAGCAGCCAAGATCTTCGCCAGCGTGCGGTCACCGGGGAGCTGTTTTTT
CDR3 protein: CASSQDLRQRAVTGELFF

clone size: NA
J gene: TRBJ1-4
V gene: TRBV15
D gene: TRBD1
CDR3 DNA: TGTGCCACCAGCCGAGGACAGGGGACTAATGAAAAACTGTTTTTT
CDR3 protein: CATSRGQGTNEKLFF

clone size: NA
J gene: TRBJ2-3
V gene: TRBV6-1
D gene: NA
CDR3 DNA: TGTGCCAGCAGTGACTTGACTAGACCTAGCACAGATACGCAGTATTTT
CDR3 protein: CASSDLTRPSTDTQYF

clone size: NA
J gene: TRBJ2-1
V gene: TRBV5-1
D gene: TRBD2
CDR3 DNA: TGCGCCAGCAGCCCGACTAGCGGGAGGGGAAATGAGCAGTTCTTC
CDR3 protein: CASSPTSGRGNEQFF

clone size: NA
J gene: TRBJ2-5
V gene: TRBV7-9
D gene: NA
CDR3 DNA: TGTGCCAGCAGCTTAGGGGGTTCCGCAGGGCGGCAAGAGACCCAGTACTTC
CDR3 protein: CASSLGGSAGRQETQYF

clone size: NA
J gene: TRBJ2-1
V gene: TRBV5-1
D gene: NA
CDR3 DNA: TGCGCCAGCAGCTCCGGTGGGCCGGATGAGCAGTTCTTC
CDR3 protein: CASSSGGPDEQFF

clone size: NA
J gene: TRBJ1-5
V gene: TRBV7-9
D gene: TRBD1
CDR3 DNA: TGTGCCAGCAGCGCCGGGACAGGGGGCCGTCAGCCCCAGCATTTT
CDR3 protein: CASSAGTGGRQPQHF

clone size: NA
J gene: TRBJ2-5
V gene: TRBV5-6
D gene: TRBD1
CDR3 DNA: TGTGCCAGCAGCTTGGGAGGGGGGACAGGAGAGACCCAGTACTTC
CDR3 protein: CASSLGGGTGETQYF

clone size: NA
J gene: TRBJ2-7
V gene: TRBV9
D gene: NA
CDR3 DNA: TGTGCCAGCAGCGTATTAGGGATTTGCTACGAGCAGTACTTC
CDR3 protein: CASSVLGICYEQYF

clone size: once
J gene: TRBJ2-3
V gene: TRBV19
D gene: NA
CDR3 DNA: TGTGCCAGTAGTCTGATCCAGGGGGATACGCAGTATTTT
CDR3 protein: CASSLIQGDTQYF

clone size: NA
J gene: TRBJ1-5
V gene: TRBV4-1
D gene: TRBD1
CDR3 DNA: TGCGCCAGCAGCCAAGATGTACAGGGGTTTAATCAGCCCCAGCATTTT
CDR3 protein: CASSQDVQGFNQPQHF

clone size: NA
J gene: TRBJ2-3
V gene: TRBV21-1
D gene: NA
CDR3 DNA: TGTGCCAGCAGCAAAAATAAGGACAGGTCTAAATGCACAGATACGCAGTATTTT
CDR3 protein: CASSKNKDRSKCTDTQYF

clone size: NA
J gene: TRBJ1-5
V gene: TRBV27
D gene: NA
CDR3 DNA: TGTGCCAGCAGTTTACTGGGATCAGATCAGCCCCAGCATTTT
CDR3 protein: CASSLLGSDQPQHF

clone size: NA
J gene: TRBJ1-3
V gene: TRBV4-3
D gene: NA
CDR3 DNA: TGCGCCAGCAGCCGTATTTCCGGAGAAACTGGAAACACCATATATTTT
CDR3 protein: CASSRISGETGNTIYF

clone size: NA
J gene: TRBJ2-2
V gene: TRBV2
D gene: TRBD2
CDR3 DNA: TGTGCCAGCACCTCACGGCTAGCGGAGAACACCGGGGAGCTGTTTTTT
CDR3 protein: CASTSRLAENTGELFF

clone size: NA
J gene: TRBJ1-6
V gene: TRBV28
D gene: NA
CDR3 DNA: TGTGCCAGCAGTTCACAGGGAGATAATTCACCCCTCCACTTT
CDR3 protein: CASSSQGDNSPLHF

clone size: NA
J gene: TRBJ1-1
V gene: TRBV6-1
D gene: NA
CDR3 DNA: TGTGCCAGCAACTTCGGGGGGGTTGGAGCTTTCTTT
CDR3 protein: CASNFGGVGAFF

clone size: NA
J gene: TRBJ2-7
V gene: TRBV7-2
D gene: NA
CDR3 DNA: TGTGCCAGCAGCTTACCTCCAGGGACCTACGAGCAGTACTTC
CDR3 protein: CASSLPPGTYEQYF

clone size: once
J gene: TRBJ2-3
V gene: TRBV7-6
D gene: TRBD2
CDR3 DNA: TGTGCCAGCAGCTTATTTTACGCGGGGGGCACAGATACGCAGTATTTT
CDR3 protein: CASSLFYAGGTDTQYF